What follows are 7 T cell receptor beta chains derived from one specimen sequenced in a study of cytomegalovirus exposure and HLA in healthy donors. Primers for the PCR totalled 60 Vbeta and 13 Jbeta. The data were produced by immunoSEQ multiplex PCR, yet TCRdb's version contains in-frame clones alone and is incomplete. The repertoire holds around 170,000 clones, with 70% to 80% as singletons. What was sequenced was PBMCs. These receptors all stem from a man younger than 30 in good health and CMV-seronegative.

The chain couples TRBV5-4 to TRBJ1-2; 9 bases line up with TRBD1. This CDR3 comprises 16 residues. V lost 1 base and J lost 7; bases outside the gene matches: 11. Looked up from germline, CDR1 is SGHNT and CDR2 is YYREEE (reference sequence). In DNA form, the CDR3 reads TGTGCCAGCAGCTTGTCTGGGACAGGGAGAATAGGTGGCTACACCTTC. Its translation is CASSLSGTGRIGGYTF.

The CDR3 here is CASSFSSGYNEQFF. The CDR3 DNA reads TGTGCCAGCAGCTTTTCCAGCGGATACAATGAGCAGTTCTTC. V is TRBV7-8 and J is TRBJ2-1; maybe TRBD2 (5 bases). The V end lost 3 bases, the J end lost 4 bases, and 10 bases lay between the germline ends. The CDR3 consists of 14 residues. Germline assignment: CDR1 SGHVS and CDR2 FQNEAQ.

Worth noting for this clone: At one boundary the junction diverges from the germline segment, which might be a read error. The chain is built from TRBV7-9 and TRBJ2-1; 7 bases match TRBD1. The V gene's germline CDR1 is SEHNR and CDR2 FQNEAQ (reference sequence). This CDR3 spans 14 amino acids. The CDR3: CASSQARTGGIAIF. Written as DNA, the CDR3 is TGTGCCAGCAGCCAAGCCCGGACAGGAGGAATAGCGATCTTC.

This clone was detected only a few times. The chain recombines TRBV6-6 with TRBJ1-1; possibly TRBD1 for D (6 bases). V was trimmed by 6 bases and J by 8 bases, leaving 10 bases between them. CDR3 length equals 11 residues. Germline V CDR1 and CDR2: MNHNY, SVGAGI (reference sequence). CDR3 sequence reads: CASSEQGEAFF. The CDR3 DNA is TGTGCCAGCAGCGAACAGGGCGAAGCTTTCTTT.

This sequence joins TRBV9 and TRBJ2-1; no clear D gene. CDR1 is SGDLS and CDR2 is YYNGEE in the germline V gene. CDR3 length: 15 residues. V lost 1 base and J lost 0, with 8 bases in between. As DNA, the CDR3 is TGTGCCAGCAGCGTACTTCCGAGCTCCTACAATGAGCAGTTCTTC. It codes for CASSVLPSSYNEQFF.

The chain is built from TRBV5-6 and TRBJ1-1, with D unresolved. The CDR3 runs to 15 residues. V was pared by 4 bases and J by 4 bases, with 17 bases between. The germline V gene has CDR1 SGHDT and CDR2 YYEEEE. The CDR3 sequence: CASSPRTFRGTEAFF. CDR3 DNA sequence: TGTGCCAGCAGCCCCAGGACCTTCCGGGGCACTGAAGCTTTCTTT.

The chain combines TRBV4-1 with TRBJ1-1; TRBD1 matches at 7 bases. CDR3 length equals 16 residues. J lost 3 bases, V lost 1 base, and 8 bases had no gene match. Looked up from germline, CDR1 is MGHRA and CDR2 is YSYEKL. The CDR3 is CASSQGRGRGDTEAFF. The CDR3 nucleotides read TGCGCCAGCAGCCAAGGGAGGGGGCGAGGGGACACTGAAGCTTTCTTT.